Described below is a single T cell receptor (beta chain) sequence and its context. This sample is part of a study of cytomegalovirus exposure and HLA in healthy donors. The study ran its PCR with 60 Vbeta and 13 Jbeta primers. Generated by immunoSEQ multiplex PCR, the TCRdb table keeps only in-frame clones and is missing some. Of around 150,000 clones listed, 76% were seen once; the top ten hold 3% to 3.5%. Trimming shortened V by 6 bases and J by 0 bases, and 15 bases separated the two germline ends. The CDR3 extends over 15 amino acids. CDR1 MDHEN and CDR2 SYDVKM come from the germline V gene. The V call is TRBV28, the J call TRBJ2-7, with D possibly TRBD2 on 6 matching bases. The clonotype was recovered from a middle-aged man in good health and CMV-seronegative. Specimen: PBMCs. In nucleotides, the CDR3 is TGTGCCAGCAGCCCCGGAGGGTCTATCTCCTACGAGCAGTACTTC. It specifies CASSPGGSISYEQYF.